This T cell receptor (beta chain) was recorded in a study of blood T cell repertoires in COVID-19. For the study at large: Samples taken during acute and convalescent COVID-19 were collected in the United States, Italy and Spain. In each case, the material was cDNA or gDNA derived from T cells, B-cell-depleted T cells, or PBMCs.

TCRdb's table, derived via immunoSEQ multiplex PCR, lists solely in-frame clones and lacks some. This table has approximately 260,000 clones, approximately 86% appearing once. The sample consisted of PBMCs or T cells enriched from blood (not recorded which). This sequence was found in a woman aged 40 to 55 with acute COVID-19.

CDR3 coding DNA: TGTGCCAGCAGTGGGACAGGGAACGAGAACACTGAAGCTTTCTTT. Translated: CASSGTGNENTEAFF. This sequence joins TRBV2 and TRBJ1-1, with 8 bases identical to TRBD1. This CDR3 contains 15 residues. CDR1 SNHLY and CDR2 FYNNEI come from the germline V gene. V dropped 4 bases and J dropped 1; count of bases not matched to a gene: 5. Full variable domain (outside the CDR3, taken from reference TRBV2 and TRBJ1-1): EPEVTQTPSHQVTQMGQEVILRCVPISNHLYFYWYRQILGQKVEFLVSFYNNEISEKSEIFDDQFSVERPDGSNFTLKIRSTKLEDSAMYFCASSGTGNENTEAFFGQGTRLTVV.